These T cell receptor beta chains were read from a single sample in a study of technical replicates of blood from a handful of donors. The repertoire was sequenced with immunoSEQ multiplex PCR; TCRdb's copy has only in-frame clones and lacks some. The sample consists of some 82,000 clones, almost 98% of them appearing once. The material sequenced was T cells isolated from PBMCs. The receptors were gathered from a human donor in good health. CDR3s include the opening cysteine and the closing phenylalanine or tryptophan. D genes are given only for firm matches. The size entry is marked missing in some rows and otherwise reads once, few, many or a size class.

TRBJ1-2	TRBD1	.	TRBV6-1	CASSELRGRAGYTF	TGTGCCAGCAGTGAACTCAGGGGGCGGGCTGGCTACACCTTC
TRBJ2-2	TRBD2	.	TRBV29-1	CSARLAGYTGELFF	TGCAGCGCCCGACTAGCGGGGTACACCGGGGAGCTGTTTTTT
TRBJ2-7	.	.	TRBV28	CASRTTANRGGYEQYF	TGTGCCAGCAGGACGACAGCCAACAGGGGGGGCTACGAGCAGTACTTC
TRBJ2-7	TRBD1	.	TRBV10-3	CAISDPAGQGREQYF	TGTGCCATCAGTGACCCAGCGGGACAGGGGCGCGAGCAGTACTTC
TRBJ2-5	.	once	TRBV6-6	CASRLFGGGETQYF	TGTGCCAGCAGGCTCTTTGGGGGCGGGGAGACCCAGTACTTC
TRBJ2-1	.	.	TRBV29-1	CSVGTPSSYNEQFF	TGCAGCGTTGGGACTCCCAGCTCCTACAATGAGCAGTTCTTC
TRBJ2-3	.	.	TRBV9	CASSIRGGTDTQYF	TGTGCCAGCAGCATCAGGGGTGGCACAGATACGCAGTATTTT
TRBJ2-7	TRBD1	.	TRBV5-6	CASKRQGVMAYEQYF	TGTGCCAGCAAGCGGCAGGGGGTTATGGCGTACGAGCAGTACTTC
TRBJ1-1	.	once	TRBV9	CASSVREENTEAFF	TGTGCCAGCAGCGTCAGGGAAGAGAACACTGAAGCTTTCTTT
TRBJ1-4	.	.	TRBV19	CASSITQATNEKLFF	TGTGCCAGTAGTATAACGCAGGCAACTAATGAAAAACTGTTTTTT